This TCR beta chain was recorded in a study of T cell changes during pregnancy in multiple sclerosis. Generated by immunoSEQ multiplex PCR, the TCRdb table keeps only in-frame clones and is missing some. The sample comprises roughly 61,000 clones, over 80% of which are singletons, and around 0.85% rests with the top ten. Germline V gene data show CDR1 as SGHRS and CDR2 as YFSETQ. The V end lost 3 bases, the J end lost 1 base, and 14 bases lay between the germline ends. The CDR3 runs 16 residues. The clonotype comes from a female donor in good health, enrolled as a control in a pregnancy study. The chain is built from TRBV5-1 and TRBJ2-1, with D perhaps matching TRBD1 (5 bases). Sample: peripheral blood, taken in the first trimester of pregnancy. CDR3 sequence: CASSSAQGTSYNEQFF. CDR3 sequence (DNA): TGCGCCAGCAGCTCCGCCCAGGGAACTTCCTACAATGAGCAGTTCTTC.